The rows below give T cell receptor beta chains drawn from one sample of a study of T cell responses to AZD1222 COVID-19 vaccine. The protocol was immunoSEQ multiplex PCR, while the TCRdb copy is restricted to in-frame clones and leaves out a portion. The sample lists some 110,000 clones, approximately 89% occurring once. Sequencing was performed on peripheral blood, taken 28 days after the second AZD1222 dose. These receptors all stem from an adult who received the AZD1222 COVID-19 vaccine. The CDR3 runs from the conserved cysteine through the conserved F or W. The D gene is left open where the match is weak. Clone size is given for some rows only: seen once, a few or many times, or a class if the clone is expanded.

d_call j_call clone_size v_call cdr3_aa
- TRBJ1-5 once TRBV5-7 CASSRCGQHGASYNQPQHF
- TRBJ1-1 - TRBV7-2 CASSQGTGFTEAFF
- TRBJ1-1 - TRBV5-1 CASSNSRNTEAFF
TRBD1 TRBJ1-5 few TRBV10-1 CASRDRNNQPQHF
TRBD1 TRBJ1-2 - TRBV27 CASRLGTGVLGYTF
- TRBJ1-5 - TRBV19 CASSIVTGRRPQHF
- TRBJ1-4 - TRBV28 CASRKPGERKLFF
- TRBJ2-2 - TRBV30 CAWSVSTPGELFF
- TRBJ1-5 once TRBV30 CAWRHSGDQPQHF
- TRBJ1-2 - TRBV7-2 CASSLGGAYPPYGYTF
- TRBJ1-2 - TRBV6-5 CASSYRRGANYGYTF
- TRBJ2-7 few TRBV7-2 CASSPFPAGPRSTYEQYF
- TRBJ1-5 - TRBV9 CASSVGQNNQPQHF
- TRBJ1-2 - TRBV3-1/TRBV3-2 CASSLHTGYTF
- TRBJ2-1 - TRBV6-5 CASSPPGSANEQFF
- TRBJ1-6 - TRBV6-5 CAIHPSPGSPLHF
- TRBJ1-4 - TRBV6-2/TRBV6-3 CASSRGTNEKLFF
- TRBJ1-2 - TRBV30 CAWSPSGASTF
- TRBJ1-1 - TRBV29-1 CSATGQADTEAFF
- TRBJ1-1 - TRBV5-8 CASSFGSFQSTEAFF
- TRBJ1-1 few TRBV7-9 CASSLARASRANTEAFF
- TRBJ2-3 - TRBV9 CASSVGFPDTQYF
TRBD2 TRBJ2-1 - TRBV7-2 CASSPGLGGSEQFF
- TRBJ2-3 - TRBV7-2 CASAPTGRSDTQYF
- TRBJ2-3 - TRBV5-6 CASSWQGSADTQYF
- TRBJ1-1 - TRBV9 CASSVDPGGQTEAFF
- TRBJ1-6 - TRBV9 CASSVSAGSVPLHF
TRBD1 TRBJ2-1 once TRBV7-3 CASSLAGTGFDNEQFF
- TRBJ2-1 - TRBV7-2 CASSPMPTGNEQFF
- TRBJ1-2 - TRBV11-1 CASSLGEISGYTF
TRBD1 TRBJ2-5 few TRBV5-1 CASSLGQGVGLLQETQYF
TRBD2 TRBJ2-7 - TRBV6-5 CASGSGGPPYEQYF
- TRBJ1-6 - TRBV5-1 CASSGQGANSPLHF
- TRBJ2-3 - TRBV6-5 CASSRGRLVDTQYF
- TRBJ1-4 - TRBV5-1 CASSLAPGRVNEKLFF
- TRBJ1-2 - TRBV6-5 CASSPRQEGYGYTF
TRBD1 TRBJ2-2 - TRBV11-2 CASSELGGRWRSGELFF
TRBD2 TRBJ2-3 once TRBV28 CASGTGGLAGSTDTQYF
- TRBJ2-4 once TRBV2 CASRSQRIPNIQYF
- TRBJ2-7 - TRBV5-6 CASSYGVGTYEQYF
TRBD1 TRBJ1-1 - TRBV19 CASSSQGVATEAFF
TRBD1 TRBJ1-1 - TRBV2 CASSEGTGGRSGAFF
- TRBJ2-7 - TRBV6-5 CASSLGQTYEQYF
- TRBJ2-1 once TRBV7-9 CASSPLNRYGEQFF
- TRBJ1-1 once TRBV6-5 CASSYERVNTEAFF
- TRBJ1-4 - TRBV2 CASSASGRSVEGLFF
- TRBJ2-1 - TRBV20-1 CSASEGARDEQFF
- TRBJ1-1 - TRBV7-9 CATRTDTTEAFF
- TRBJ2-7 - TRBV18 CASSPSSPDPSYEQYF
TRBD2 TRBJ2-3 - TRBV18 CASSPPGLEADTQYF
- TRBJ1-1 - TRBV6-5 CASSYERNTEAFF
- TRBJ1-1 - TRBV2 CAYGDRTEAFF
- TRBJ2-5 - TRBV6-2/TRBV6-3 CASSYSMMGMGLQETQYF
- TRBJ2-5 - TRBV18 CASSPAETQYF
TRBD2 TRBJ2-7 few TRBV7-2 CASSQHSLTSGGGYEQYF
- TRBJ1-1 - TRBV3-1/TRBV3-2 CASSHGDTEAFF
- TRBJ1-1 - TRBV14 CASSQGTDAEAFF